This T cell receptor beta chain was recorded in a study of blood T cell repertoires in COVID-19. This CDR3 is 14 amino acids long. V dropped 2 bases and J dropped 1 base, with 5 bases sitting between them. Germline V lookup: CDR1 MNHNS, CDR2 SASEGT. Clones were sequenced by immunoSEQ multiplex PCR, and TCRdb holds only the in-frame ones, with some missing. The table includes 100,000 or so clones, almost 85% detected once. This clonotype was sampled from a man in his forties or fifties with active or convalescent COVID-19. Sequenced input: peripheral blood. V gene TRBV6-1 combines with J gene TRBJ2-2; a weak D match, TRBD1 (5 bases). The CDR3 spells CASSERGNTGELFF. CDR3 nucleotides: TGTGCCAGCAGTGAAAGGGGGAACACCGGGGAGCTGTTTTTT.